These 13 T cell receptor beta chains were all obtained from the same sample, sequenced in a study of cytomegalovirus exposure and HLA in healthy donors. PCR was performed using 60 Vbeta and 13 Jbeta primers. The repertoire was sequenced with immunoSEQ multiplex PCR; TCRdb's copy has only in-frame clones and lacks some. The table has about 170,000 clones, 80% to 90% seen once. The specimen sequenced was PBMCs. Every receptor here comes from a male donor in good health and CMV-seronegative.

V is TRBV27 and J is TRBJ2-7; 7 positions agree with TRBD1. After removal of 0 bases from V and 5 bases from J, the junction contained 10 bases not matched to a gene. CDR1 and CDR2 (germline): MNHEY, SMNVEV (reference sequence). The CDR3 runs to 16 residues. This CDR3 is CASSLSVDRAADEQYF. CDR3 sequence (DNA): TGTGCCAGCAGTTTATCCGTAGACAGGGCTGCCGACGAGCAGTACTTC.

The chain couples TRBV27 to TRBJ2-7; TRBD2 aligns across 8 bases. The junction had 14 bases not matched to a gene; V was cut back by 11 bases and J by 5 bases. There are 14 residues in the CDR3. The germline V gene encodes CDR1 MNHEY and CDR2 SMNVEV (reference sequence). CDR3: CAVNGGAPRNEQYF. CDR3 sequence (DNA): TGTGCCGTTAACGGGGGGGCCCCGCGTAACGAGCAGTACTTC.

The chain couples TRBV27 to TRBJ1-2, with D possibly being TRBD1 (6 bases). Germline V CDR1 and CDR2: MNHEY, SMNVEV (reference sequence). The CDR3 is 13 amino acids. The V end lost 3 bases, the J end lost 2 bases, and 7 bases lay between the germline ends. This chain's CDR3 is CASSLDRNYGYTF. Written as DNA, the CDR3 is TGTGCCAGCAGTTTGGACAGAAACTATGGCTACACCTTC.

The V call is TRBV7-3, the J call TRBJ2-2, with D tentatively TRBD2 (6 bases). V was clipped by 1 base and J by 3 bases, with 12 bases between them. CDR3 length: 16 amino acids. The germline CDR1 and CDR2 sequences are SGHTA and FQGTGA. The chain's CDR3 is CASSLIGGSYTGELFF. DNA for the CDR3: TGTGCCAGCAGCTTAATCGGGGGATCCTACACCGGGGAGCTGTTTTTT.

This rearrangement joins TRBV27 to TRBJ2-7; D may be TRBD2 (5 bases). CDR3 length: 11 residues. V was shortened by 5 bases and J by 12 bases, with 14 bases between the two germline ends. Per germline, CDR1 MNHEY and CDR2 SMNVEV (reference sequence). Written as DNA, the CDR3 is TGTGCCAGCAGTGGCGGACTTTCGCCGTACTTC. Protein: CASSGGLSPYF.

The DNA for the CDR3 is TGTGCCAGCAGCCACCGGGACTCTTATTCAGATACGCAGTATTTT. The encoded protein is CASSHRDSYSDTQYF. The chain is built from TRBV27 and TRBJ2-3; the D gene is possibly TRBD2 (6 bases). The V end was cut by 6 bases, the J end by 4 bases, with 17 bases between. Germline CDR1 and CDR2: MNHEY and SMNVEV (reference sequence). This CDR3 comprises 15 residues.

This chain joins TRBV29-1 and TRBJ2-3; 12 positions agree with TRBD2. The CDR3 is 20 amino acids. V trimming: 5 bases; J trimming: 2 bases; junction bases outside the gene matches: 20. Germline CDR1 is SQVTM and CDR2 is ANQGSEA. The CDR3 loop reads CSVRYRPRSSGREDTDTQYF. DNA of the CDR3: TGCAGCGTTCGATACAGGCCCCGCTCTAGCGGGAGGGAAGACACAGATACGCAGTATTTT.

This rearrangement joins TRBV21-1 to TRBJ1-1; the table's D gene call, TRBD1, was not cross checked with the DNA. TRBV21-1 is a known pseudogene. The CDR3 extends over 14 amino acids. CDR3 protein: CASTPGTGNTEAFF. The CDR3 DNA reads as TGTGCCAGCACCCCCGGGACAGGGAACACTGAAGCTTTCTTT.

V is TRBV9 and J is TRBJ1-1; 11 positions match TRBD1. CDR1 is SGDLS, CDR2 YYNGEE, per germline. The CDR3 is made up of 15 amino acids. Trimming took 3 bases from V and 12 from J; bases not matched to a gene: 13. The DNA for the CDR3 is TGTGCCAGCAGCGAGGACAGGGGGCTCCCAAACCCCCCTTTCTTT. Protein sequence: CASSEDRGLPNPPFF.

The genes are TRBV19 and TRBJ2-5; maybe TRBD1 (6 bases). The V and J ends lost 3 bases and 5 bases respectively, with 10 bases between them. CDR3 size: 13 residues. CDR1 and CDR2 (germline): LNHDA, SQIVND (reference sequence). The CDR3 loop is CASSITGLETQYF. The CDR3 nucleotides read TGTGCCAGTAGTATTACAGGGCTGGAGACCCAGTACTTC.

This clone has just one count. This chain links TRBV28 with TRBJ1-1, with a weak D call TRBD1 (5 bases). The V gene lost 5 bases and the J gene lost 11 bases, with 27 bases spanning the gap. Germline V lookup: CDR1 MDHEN, CDR2 SYDVKM. The CDR3 loop spans 16 amino acids. The CDR3 DNA follows: TGTGCCAGCAGTCCACCGTGGGGCGGGGGTCCCCTCCCCGCTTTCTTT. Translated, it gives CASSPPWGGGPLPAFF.

The V call is TRBV5-3, the J call TRBJ1-1; 8 nucleotides match TRBD1. TRBV5-3 is flagged as an ORF with uncertain function. After removal of 3 bases from V and 8 bases from J, the junction contained 15 bases not matched to a gene. This CDR3 region has 16 residues. CDR3 nucleotide sequence: TGTGCCAGAAGCTACCCCCAGGGGGCGGATGAAGCCGAAGCTTTCTTT. It codes for CARSYPQGADEAEAFF.

The table lists this clone with a few counts. The J gene is TRBJ2-6, the V gene TRBV27; D perhaps matches TRBD1 (6 bases). The length of the CDR3 is 15 residues. V lost 6 bases and J lost 0, with 9 bases in between. Germline V lookup: CDR1 MNHEY, CDR2 SMNVEV (reference sequence). The DNA of the CDR3 is TGTGCCAGCAGCAGGGGCGTCTCTGGGGCCAACGTCCTGACTTTC. Protein: CASSRGVSGANVLTF.